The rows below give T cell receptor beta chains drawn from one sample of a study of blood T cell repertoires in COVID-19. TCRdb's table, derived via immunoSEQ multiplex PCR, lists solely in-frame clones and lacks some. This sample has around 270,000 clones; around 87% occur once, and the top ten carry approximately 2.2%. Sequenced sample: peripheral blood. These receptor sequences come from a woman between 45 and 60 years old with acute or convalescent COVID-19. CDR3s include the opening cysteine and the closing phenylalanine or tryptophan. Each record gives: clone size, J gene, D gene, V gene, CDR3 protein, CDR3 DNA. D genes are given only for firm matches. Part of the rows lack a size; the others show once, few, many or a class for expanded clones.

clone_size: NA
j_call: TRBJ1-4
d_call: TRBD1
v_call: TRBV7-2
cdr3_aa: CASSPDRGNEKLFF
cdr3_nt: TGTGCCAGCAGCCCGGACAGGGGTAATGAAAAACTGTTTTTT

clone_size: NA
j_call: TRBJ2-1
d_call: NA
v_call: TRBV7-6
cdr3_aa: CASSRGWGGNEQFF
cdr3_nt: TGTGCCAGCAGCCGAGGGTGGGGAGGCAATGAGCAGTTCTTC

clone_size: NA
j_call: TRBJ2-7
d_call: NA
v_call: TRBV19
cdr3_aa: CASSNGMHSYEQYF
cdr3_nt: TGTGCCAGTAGTAACGGGATGCACTCCTACGAGCAGTACTTC

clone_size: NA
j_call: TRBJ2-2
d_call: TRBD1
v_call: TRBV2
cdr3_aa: CASSLLGQGVGTGELFF
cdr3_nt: TGTGCCAGCAGTCTTTTGGGACAGGGAGTGGGCACCGGGGAGCTGTTTTTT

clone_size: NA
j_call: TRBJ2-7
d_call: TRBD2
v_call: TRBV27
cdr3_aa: CASTFLAGGPYEQYF
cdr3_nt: TGTGCCAGCACCTTCTTAGCGGGAGGGCCCTACGAGCAGTACTTC

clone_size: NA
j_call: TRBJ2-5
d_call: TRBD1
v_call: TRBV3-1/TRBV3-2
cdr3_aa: CASSQAGGRETQYF
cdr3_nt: TGTGCCAGCAGCCAAGCAGGGGGCCGGGAGACCCAGTACTTC

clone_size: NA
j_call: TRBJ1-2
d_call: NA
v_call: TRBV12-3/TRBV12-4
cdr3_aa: CASSFRQFYGYTF
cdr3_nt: TGTGCCAGCAGTTTTAGACAGTTCTATGGCTACACCTTC

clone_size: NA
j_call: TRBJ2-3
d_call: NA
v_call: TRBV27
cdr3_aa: CASSPPVSGGITDTQYF
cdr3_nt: TGTGCCAGCAGTCCCCCGGTGAGCGGAGGGATCACAGATACGCAGTATTTT

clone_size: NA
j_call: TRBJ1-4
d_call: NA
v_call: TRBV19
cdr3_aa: CASSEGATNEKLFF
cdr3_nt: TGTGCCAGTAGTGAAGGGGCAACTAATGAAAAACTGTTTTTT

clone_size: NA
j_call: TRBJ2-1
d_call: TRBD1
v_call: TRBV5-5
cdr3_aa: CASSPFGTVHNEQFF
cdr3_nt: TGTGCCAGCAGCCCATTCGGGACAGTACACAATGAGCAGTTCTTC

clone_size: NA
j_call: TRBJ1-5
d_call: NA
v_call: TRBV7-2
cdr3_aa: CASSLDRSGFNQPQHF
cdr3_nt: TGTGCCAGCAGCTTAGACAGGTCTGGGTTCAATCAGCCCCAGCATTTT

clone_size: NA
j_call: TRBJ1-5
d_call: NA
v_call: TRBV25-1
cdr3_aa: CASTQGDNQPQHF
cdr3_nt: TGTGCCAGCACACAGGGCGACAATCAGCCCCAGCATTTT

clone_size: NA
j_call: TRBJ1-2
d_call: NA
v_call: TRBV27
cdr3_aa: CASSLNQGFYGYTF
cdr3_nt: TGTGCCAGCAGTTTAAATCAGGGGTTCTATGGCTACACCTTC

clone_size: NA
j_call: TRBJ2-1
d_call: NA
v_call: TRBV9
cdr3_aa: CASSAGVTEQFF
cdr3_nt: TGTGCCAGCAGCGCCGGGGTAACTGAGCAGTTCTTC

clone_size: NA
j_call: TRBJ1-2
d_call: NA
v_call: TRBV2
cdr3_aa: CANRVYGYTF
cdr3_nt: TGTGCCAACCGGGTTTATGGCTACACCTTC

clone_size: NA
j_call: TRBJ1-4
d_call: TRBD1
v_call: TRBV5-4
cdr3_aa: CASSPPGQGNEKLFF
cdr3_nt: TGTGCCAGCAGCCCCCCGGGACAGGGAAATGAAAAACTGTTTTTT

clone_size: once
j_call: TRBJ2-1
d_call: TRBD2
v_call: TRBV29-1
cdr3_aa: CSVMRGGNEQFF
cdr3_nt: TGCAGCGTCATGCGGGGGGGCAATGAGCAGTTCTTC

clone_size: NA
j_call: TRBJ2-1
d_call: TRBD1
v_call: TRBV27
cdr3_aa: CASSLDRGNEQFF
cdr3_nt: TGTGCCAGCAGTTTAGACAGGGGAAATGAGCAGTTCTTC

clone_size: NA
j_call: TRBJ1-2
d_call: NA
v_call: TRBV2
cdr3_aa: CASSVDTEGYTF
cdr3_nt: TGTGCCAGCAGTGTGGACACGGAGGGCTACACCTTC

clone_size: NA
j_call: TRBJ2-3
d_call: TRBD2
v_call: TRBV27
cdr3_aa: CASSFIAGVTDTQYF
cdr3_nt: TGTGCCAGCAGTTTTATAGCGGGAGTCACAGATACGCAGTATTTT

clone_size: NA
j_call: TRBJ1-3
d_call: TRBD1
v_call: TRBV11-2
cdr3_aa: CASSLLSARGDNTIYF
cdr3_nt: TGTGCCAGCAGCCTACTCTCCGCCAGGGGGGACAACACCATATATTTT

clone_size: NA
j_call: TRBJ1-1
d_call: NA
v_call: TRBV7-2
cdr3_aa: CASSWADRPNTEAFF
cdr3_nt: TGTGCCAGCAGCTGGGCTGACAGACCGAACACTGAAGCTTTCTTT

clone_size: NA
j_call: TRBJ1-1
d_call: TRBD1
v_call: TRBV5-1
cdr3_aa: CASSQDRATFEAFF
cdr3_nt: TGCGCCAGCAGCCAGGACAGGGCCACTTTTGAAGCTTTCTTT

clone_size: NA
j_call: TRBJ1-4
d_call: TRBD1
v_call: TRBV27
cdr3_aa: CASQKTGGGPATNEKLFF
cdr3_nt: TGTGCCAGCCAGAAAACAGGGGGCGGGCCTGCAACTAATGAAAAACTGTTTTTT

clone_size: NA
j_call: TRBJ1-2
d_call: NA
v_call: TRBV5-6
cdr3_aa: CASSFPWANYGYTF
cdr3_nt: TGTGCCAGCAGCTTCCCCTGGGCAAACTATGGCTACACCTTC

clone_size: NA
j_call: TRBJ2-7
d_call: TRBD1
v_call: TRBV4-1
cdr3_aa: CASSQEPGGQGYEQYF
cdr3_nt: TGCGCCAGCAGCCAAGAACCCGGAGGACAGGGGTACGAGCAGTACTTC

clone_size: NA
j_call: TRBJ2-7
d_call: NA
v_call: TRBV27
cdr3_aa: CASSLLDSYEQYF
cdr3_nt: TGTGCCAGCAGTTTACTAGATTCCTACGAGCAGTACTTC

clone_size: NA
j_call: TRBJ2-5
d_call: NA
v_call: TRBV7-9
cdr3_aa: CASSPQGNLWKETQYF
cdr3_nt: TGTGCCAGCAGTCCACAGGGTAATCTTTGGAAAGAGACCCAGTACTTC

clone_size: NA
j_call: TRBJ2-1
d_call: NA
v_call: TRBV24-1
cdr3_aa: CATSDARTGARDRRALPNEQFF
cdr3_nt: TGTGCCACCAGTGATGCCCGAACAGGGGCAAGGGATAGGAGGGCCCTCCCGAATGAGCAGTTCTTC

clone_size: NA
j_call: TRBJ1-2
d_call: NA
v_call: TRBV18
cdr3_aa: CASSLGGHNYGYTF
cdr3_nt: TGTGCCAGCTCGTTAGGCGGACACAACTATGGCTACACCTTC

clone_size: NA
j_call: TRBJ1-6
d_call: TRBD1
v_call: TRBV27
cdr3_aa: CASKEVGTGLSPLHF
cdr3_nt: TGTGCCAGCAAGGAGGTCGGGACAGGGCTATCACCCCTCCACTTT

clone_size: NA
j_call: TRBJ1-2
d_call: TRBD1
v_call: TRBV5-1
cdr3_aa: CASSQTGGKLYTF
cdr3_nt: TGCGCCAGCAGCCAGACAGGGGGAAAACTCTACACCTTC

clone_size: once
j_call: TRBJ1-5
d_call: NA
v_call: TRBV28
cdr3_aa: CASSFVRVYSNQPQHF
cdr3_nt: TGTGCCAGCAGTTTTGTCAGGGTCTATAGCAATCAGCCCCAGCATTTT

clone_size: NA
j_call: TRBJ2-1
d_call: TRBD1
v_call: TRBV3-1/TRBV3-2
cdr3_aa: CAIQLGQNNEQFF
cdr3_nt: TGTGCCATCCAATTGGGACAGAACAATGAGCAGTTCTTC

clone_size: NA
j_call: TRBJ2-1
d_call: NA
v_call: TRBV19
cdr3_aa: CASRPGGQNYNEQFF
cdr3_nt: TGTGCCAGTAGGCCGGGCGGACAAAACTACAATGAGCAGTTCTTC

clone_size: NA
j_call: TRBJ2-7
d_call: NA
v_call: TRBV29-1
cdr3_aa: CSVEAGGLAYEQYF
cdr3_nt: TGCAGCGTTGAAGCTGGGGGACTCGCCTACGAGCAGTACTTC

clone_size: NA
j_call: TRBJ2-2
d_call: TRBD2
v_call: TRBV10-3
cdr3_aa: CAISGEREVYTGELFF
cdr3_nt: TGTGCCATCAGTGGGGAACGGGAGGTTTACACCGGGGAGCTGTTTTTT

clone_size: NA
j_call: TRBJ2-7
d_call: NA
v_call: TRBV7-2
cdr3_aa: CASSLGPGEPYEQYF
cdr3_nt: TGTGCCAGCAGCCTGGGGCCGGGAGAACCCTACGAGCAGTACTTC

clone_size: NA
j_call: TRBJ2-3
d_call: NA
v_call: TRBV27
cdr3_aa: CASSWLGKAADTQYF
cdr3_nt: TGTGCCAGCAGTTGGCTCGGGAAAGCCGCAGATACGCAGTATTTT

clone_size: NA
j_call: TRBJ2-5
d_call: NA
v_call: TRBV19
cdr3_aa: CASSIVSGVETQYF
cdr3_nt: TGTGCCAGTAGTATAGTATCAGGGGTGGAGACCCAGTACTTC

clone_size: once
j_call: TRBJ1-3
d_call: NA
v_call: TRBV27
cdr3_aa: CASSGLRGSGNTIYF
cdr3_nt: TGTGCCAGCAGTGGCCTCAGGGGATCTGGAAACACCATATATTTT

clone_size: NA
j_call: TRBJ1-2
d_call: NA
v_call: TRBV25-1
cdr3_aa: CASGWGVYGYTF
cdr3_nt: TGTGCCAGCGGGTGGGGGGTCTATGGCTACACCTTC

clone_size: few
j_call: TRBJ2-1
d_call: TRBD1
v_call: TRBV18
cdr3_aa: CASSPPGTAYNEQFF
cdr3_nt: TGTGCCAGCTCACCACCCGGGACAGCTTACAATGAGCAGTTCTTC

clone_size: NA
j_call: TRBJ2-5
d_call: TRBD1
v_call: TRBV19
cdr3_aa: CASSPGTGGQETQYF
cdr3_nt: TGTGCCAGTAGTCCGGGGACAGGGGGACAAGAGACCCAGTACTTC

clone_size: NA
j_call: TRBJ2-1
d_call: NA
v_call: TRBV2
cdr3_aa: CASSEGAGYLYNEQFF
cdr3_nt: TGTGCCAGCAGTGAAGGTGCAGGGTATCTATACAATGAGCAGTTCTTC

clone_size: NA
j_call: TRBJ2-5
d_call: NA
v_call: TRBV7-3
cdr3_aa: CASSVTGVEVETQYF
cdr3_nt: TGTGCCAGCAGCGTAACCGGGGTAGAAGTGGAGACCCAGTACTTC

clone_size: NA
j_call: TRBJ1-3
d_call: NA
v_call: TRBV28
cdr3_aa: CASSLWAGASGNTIYF
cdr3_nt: TGTGCCAGCAGTTTATGGGCCGGAGCCTCTGGAAACACCATATATTTT

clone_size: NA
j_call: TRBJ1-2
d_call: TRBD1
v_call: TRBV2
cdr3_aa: CASRGDRIYYGYTF
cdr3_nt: TGTGCCAGCAGAGGGGACAGGATCTATTATGGCTACACCTTC

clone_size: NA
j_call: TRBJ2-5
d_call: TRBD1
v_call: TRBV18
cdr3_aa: CASSPPTGGGETQYF
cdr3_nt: TGTGCCAGCTCACCACCGACAGGGGGTGGAGAGACCCAGTACTTC

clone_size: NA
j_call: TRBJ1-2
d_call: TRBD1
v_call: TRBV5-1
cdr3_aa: CASSLDQGAGGYTF
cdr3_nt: TGCGCCAGCAGCTTGGACCAGGGGGCGGGCGGCTACACCTTC

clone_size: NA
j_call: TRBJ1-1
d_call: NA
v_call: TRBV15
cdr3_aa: CATSRGLSGEAFF
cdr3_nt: TGTGCCACCAGCAGAGGATTGTCGGGAGAAGCTTTCTTT

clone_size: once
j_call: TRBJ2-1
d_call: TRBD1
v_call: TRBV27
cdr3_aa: CASSISRGLLYNEQFF
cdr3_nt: TGTGCCAGCAGTATCTCGAGGGGGCTTTTATACAATGAGCAGTTCTTC